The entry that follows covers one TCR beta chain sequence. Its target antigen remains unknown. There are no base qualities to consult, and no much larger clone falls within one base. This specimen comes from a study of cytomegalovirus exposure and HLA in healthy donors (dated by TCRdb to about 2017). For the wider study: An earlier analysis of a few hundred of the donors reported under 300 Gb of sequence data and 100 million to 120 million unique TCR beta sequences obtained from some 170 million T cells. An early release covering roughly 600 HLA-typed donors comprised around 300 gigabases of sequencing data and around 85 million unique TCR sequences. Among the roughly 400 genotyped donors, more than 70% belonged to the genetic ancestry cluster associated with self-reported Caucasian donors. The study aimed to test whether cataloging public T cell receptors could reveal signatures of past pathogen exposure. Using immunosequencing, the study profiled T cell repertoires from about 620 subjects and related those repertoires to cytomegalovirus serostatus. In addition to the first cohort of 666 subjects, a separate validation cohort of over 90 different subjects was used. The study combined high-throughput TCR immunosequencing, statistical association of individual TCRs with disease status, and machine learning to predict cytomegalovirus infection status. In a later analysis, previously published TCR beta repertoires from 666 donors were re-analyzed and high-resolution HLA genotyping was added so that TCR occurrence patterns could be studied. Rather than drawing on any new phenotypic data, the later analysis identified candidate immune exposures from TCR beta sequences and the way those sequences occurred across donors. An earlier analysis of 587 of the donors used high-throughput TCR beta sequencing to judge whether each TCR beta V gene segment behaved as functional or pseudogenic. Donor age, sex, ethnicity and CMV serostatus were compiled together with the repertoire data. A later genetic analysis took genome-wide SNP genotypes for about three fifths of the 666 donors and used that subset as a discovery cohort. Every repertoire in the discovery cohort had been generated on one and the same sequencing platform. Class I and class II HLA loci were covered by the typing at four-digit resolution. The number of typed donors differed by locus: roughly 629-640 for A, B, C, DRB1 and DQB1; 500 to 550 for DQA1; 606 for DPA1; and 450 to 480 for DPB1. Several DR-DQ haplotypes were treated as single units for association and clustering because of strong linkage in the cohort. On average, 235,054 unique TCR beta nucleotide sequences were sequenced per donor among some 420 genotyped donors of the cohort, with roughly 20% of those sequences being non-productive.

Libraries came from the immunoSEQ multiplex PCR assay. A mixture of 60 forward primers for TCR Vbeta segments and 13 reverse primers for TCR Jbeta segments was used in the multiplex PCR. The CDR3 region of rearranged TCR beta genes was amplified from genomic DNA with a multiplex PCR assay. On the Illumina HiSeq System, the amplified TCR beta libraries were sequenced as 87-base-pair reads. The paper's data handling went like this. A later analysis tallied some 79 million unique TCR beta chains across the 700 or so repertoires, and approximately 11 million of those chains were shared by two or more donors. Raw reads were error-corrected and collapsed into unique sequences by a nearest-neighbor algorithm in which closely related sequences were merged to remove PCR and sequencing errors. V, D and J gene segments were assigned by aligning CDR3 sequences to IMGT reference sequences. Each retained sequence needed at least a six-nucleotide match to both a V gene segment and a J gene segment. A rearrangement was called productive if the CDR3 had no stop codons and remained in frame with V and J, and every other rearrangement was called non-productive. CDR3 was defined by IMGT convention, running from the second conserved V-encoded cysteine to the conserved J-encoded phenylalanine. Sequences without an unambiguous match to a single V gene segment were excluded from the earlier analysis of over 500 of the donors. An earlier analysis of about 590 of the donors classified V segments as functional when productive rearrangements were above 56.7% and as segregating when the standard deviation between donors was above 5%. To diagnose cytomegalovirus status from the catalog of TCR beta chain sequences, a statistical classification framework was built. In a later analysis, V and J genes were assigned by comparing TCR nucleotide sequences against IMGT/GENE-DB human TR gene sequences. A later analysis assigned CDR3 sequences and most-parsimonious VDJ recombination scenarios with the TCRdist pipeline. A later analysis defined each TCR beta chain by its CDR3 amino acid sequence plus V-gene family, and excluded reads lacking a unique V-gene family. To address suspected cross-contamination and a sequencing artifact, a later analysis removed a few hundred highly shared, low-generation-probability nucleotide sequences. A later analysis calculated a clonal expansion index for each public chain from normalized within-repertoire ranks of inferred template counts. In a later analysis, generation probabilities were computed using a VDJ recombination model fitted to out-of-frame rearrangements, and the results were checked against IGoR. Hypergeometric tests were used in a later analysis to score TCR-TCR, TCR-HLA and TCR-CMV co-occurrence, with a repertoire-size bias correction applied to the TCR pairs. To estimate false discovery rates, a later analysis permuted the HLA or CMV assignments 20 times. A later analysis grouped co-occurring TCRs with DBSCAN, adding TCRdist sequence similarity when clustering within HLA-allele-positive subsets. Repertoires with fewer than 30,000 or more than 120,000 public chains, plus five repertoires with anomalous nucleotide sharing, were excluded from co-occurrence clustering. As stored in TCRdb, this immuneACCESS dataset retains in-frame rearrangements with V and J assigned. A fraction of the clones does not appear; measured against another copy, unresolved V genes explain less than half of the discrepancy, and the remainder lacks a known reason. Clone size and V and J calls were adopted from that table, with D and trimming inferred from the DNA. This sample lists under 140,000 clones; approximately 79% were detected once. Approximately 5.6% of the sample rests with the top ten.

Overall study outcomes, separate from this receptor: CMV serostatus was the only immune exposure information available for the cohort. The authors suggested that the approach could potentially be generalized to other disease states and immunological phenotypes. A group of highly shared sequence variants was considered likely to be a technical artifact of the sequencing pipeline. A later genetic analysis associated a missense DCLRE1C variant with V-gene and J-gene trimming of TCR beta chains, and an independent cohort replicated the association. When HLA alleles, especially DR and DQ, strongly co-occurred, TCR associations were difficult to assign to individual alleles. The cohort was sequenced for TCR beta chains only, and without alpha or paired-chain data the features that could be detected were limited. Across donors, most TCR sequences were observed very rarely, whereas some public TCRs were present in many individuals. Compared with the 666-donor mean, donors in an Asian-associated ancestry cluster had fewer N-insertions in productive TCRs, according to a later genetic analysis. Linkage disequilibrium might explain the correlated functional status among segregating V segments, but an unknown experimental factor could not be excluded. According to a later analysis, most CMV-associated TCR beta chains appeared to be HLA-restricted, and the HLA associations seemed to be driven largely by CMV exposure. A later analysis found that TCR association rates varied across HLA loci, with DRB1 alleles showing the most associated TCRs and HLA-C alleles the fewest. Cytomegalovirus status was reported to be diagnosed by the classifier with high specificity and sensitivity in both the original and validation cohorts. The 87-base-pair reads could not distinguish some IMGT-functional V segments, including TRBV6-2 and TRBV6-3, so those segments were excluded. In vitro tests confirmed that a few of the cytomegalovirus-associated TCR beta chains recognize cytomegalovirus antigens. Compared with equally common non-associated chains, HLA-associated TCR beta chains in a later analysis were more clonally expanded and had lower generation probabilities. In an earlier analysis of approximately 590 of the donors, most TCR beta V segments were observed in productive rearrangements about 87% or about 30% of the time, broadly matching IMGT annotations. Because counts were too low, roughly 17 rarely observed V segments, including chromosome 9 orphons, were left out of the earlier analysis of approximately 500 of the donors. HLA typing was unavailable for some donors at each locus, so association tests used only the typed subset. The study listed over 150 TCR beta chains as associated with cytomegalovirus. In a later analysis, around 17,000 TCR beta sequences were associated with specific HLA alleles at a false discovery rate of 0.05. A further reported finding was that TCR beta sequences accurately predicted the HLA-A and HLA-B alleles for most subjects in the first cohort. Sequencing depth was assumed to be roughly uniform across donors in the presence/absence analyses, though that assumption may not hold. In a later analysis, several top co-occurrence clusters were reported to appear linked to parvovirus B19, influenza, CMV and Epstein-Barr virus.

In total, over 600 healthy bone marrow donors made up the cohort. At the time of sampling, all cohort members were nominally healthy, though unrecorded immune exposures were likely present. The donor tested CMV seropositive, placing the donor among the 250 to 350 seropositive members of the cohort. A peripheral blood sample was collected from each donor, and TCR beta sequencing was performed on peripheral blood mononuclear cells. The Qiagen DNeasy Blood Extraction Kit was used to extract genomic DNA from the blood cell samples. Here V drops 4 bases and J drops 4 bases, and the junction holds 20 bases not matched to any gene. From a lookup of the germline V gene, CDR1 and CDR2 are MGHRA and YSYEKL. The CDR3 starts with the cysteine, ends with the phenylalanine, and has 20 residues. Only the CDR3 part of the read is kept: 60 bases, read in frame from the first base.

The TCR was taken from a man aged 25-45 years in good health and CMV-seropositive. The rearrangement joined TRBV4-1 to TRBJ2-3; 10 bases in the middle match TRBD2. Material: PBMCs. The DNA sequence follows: TGCGCCAGCAGCCTACAAGCGATCCAGCGGGGGGGCCTCTTCGCAGATACGCAGTATTTT. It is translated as CASSLQAIQRGGLFADTQYF.